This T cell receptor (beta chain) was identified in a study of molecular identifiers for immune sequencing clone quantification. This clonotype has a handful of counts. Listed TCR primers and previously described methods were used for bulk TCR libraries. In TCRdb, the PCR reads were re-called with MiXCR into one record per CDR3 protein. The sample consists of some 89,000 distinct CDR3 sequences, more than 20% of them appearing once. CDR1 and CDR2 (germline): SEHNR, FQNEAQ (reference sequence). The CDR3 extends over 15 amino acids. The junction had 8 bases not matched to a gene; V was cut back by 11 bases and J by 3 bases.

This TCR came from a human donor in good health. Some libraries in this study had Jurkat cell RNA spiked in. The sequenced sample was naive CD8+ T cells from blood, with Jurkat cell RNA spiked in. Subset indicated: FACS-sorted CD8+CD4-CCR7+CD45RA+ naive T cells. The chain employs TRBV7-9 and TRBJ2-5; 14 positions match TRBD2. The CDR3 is CAGGTSGSVKETQYF. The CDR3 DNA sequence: TGTGCCGGGGGGACTAGCGGGAGCGTGAAAGAGACCCAGTACTTC.